A selection of T cell receptor beta chains follows, all from one sample in a study of blood T cell repertoires in COVID-19. TCRdb's copy holds only in-frame clones and misses some; the assay was immunoSEQ multiplex PCR. Altogether approximately 85,000 clones are present, 85% to 95% being singletons, with the ten largest covering under 7.5%. The sequenced material came from peripheral blood. The receptors were gathered from a woman in her sixties or seventies with active COVID-19. The CDR3 runs from the conserved cysteine through the conserved F or W. The order of the fields is CDR3 DNA, CDR3 protein, CDR3 length, D gene, clone size, V gene, J gene. A D gene is named only where the DNA matches it firmly. Only some rows state a clone size, as once, few, many or a class for expanded clones.

CDR3nt: TGTGCCGTGCAGGGGCGGGGCACAGATACGCAGTATTTT
CDR3aa: CAVQGRGTDTQYF
len: 13
d_gene: NA
abundance: once
v_gene: TRBV19
j_gene: TRBJ2-3

CDR3nt: TGTGCCAGCCCCCAAGGGGGGGGAGGGGGTAATGGGCAGTACTTC
CDR3aa: CASPQGGGGGNGQYF
len: 15
d_gene: NA
abundance: NA
v_gene: TRBV3-1/TRBV3-2
j_gene: TRBJ2-7

CDR3nt: TGTGCCAGCTCACCATTGGGGCAAATAAATCAGCCCCAGCATTTT
CDR3aa: CASSPLGQINQPQHF
len: 15
d_gene: NA
abundance: NA
v_gene: TRBV18
j_gene: TRBJ1-5

CDR3nt: TGTGCCAGCAGCCCCTCGGACTCCTATGTGTACACCTTC
CDR3aa: CASSPSDSYVYTF
len: 13
d_gene: NA
abundance: NA
v_gene: TRBV7-2
j_gene: TRBJ1-2

CDR3nt: TGTGCCAGCAGCTCCTGGTCACTAGCGGGAGACGAGCAGTACTTC
CDR3aa: CASSSWSLAGDEQYF
len: 15
d_gene: TRBD2
abundance: NA
v_gene: TRBV5-4
j_gene: TRBJ2-7

CDR3nt: TGTGCCAGCTCATCGGGACAGGGGGCTCGAGGCTACACCTTC
CDR3aa: CASSSGQGARGYTF
len: 14
d_gene: TRBD1
abundance: once
v_gene: TRBV18
j_gene: TRBJ1-2

CDR3nt: TGTGCCAGCAGGGTAACAGGGGGCGCAATCTATGGCTACACCTTC
CDR3aa: CASRVTGGAIYGYTF
len: 15
d_gene: TRBD1
abundance: NA
v_gene: TRBV28
j_gene: TRBJ1-2

CDR3nt: TGTGCCAGCAGTTTAGGGGGGGTCGGGAACGAGCAGTACTTC
CDR3aa: CASSLGGVGNEQYF
len: 14
d_gene: TRBD2
abundance: NA
v_gene: TRBV27
j_gene: TRBJ2-7

CDR3nt: TGTGCCAGCAGCAAATTCCCGGGACAGGGCCGGTCTAACTATGGCTACACCTTC
CDR3aa: CASSKFPGQGRSNYGYTF
len: 18
d_gene: TRBD1
abundance: few
v_gene: TRBV7-9
j_gene: TRBJ1-2

CDR3nt: TGTGCCAGCTCATCAACAGGGAATGGCTACACCTTC
CDR3aa: CASSSTGNGYTF
len: 12
d_gene: NA
abundance: once
v_gene: TRBV18
j_gene: TRBJ1-2

CDR3nt: TGTGCCAGCAGTTACCCCACTAGCGGGGGGACGGTTTACGAGCAGTACTTC
CDR3aa: CASSYPTSGGTVYEQYF
len: 17
d_gene: TRBD2
abundance: few
v_gene: TRBV28
j_gene: TRBJ2-7

CDR3nt: TGTGCCAGCAGCAATTTAGGGACAGGGGGAGATACGCAGTATTTT
CDR3aa: CASSNLGTGGDTQYF
len: 15
d_gene: TRBD1
abundance: NA
v_gene: TRBV7-9
j_gene: TRBJ2-3

CDR3nt: TGTGCCAGCAGTAGGGCTAGCGGGAGTGGGGAGACCCAGTACTTC
CDR3aa: CASSRASGSGETQYF
len: 15
d_gene: TRBD2
abundance: NA
v_gene: TRBV27
j_gene: TRBJ2-5

CDR3nt: TGTGCCAGCAGCTCAGCGGGACAGGGGGCCGGGGAAAAACTGTTTTTT
CDR3aa: CASSSAGQGAGEKLFF
len: 16
d_gene: TRBD1
abundance: NA
v_gene: TRBV7-9
j_gene: TRBJ1-4

CDR3nt: TGTGCCAGCAGTGACGCGACTCTCCCCATTCAGTACTTC
CDR3aa: CASSDATLPIQYF
len: 13
d_gene: NA
abundance: NA
v_gene: TRBV6-2/TRBV6-3
j_gene: TRBJ2-4

CDR3nt: TGTGCCAGCAGCTTAGGGAACAGGGGTAATTCACCCCTCCACTTT
CDR3aa: CASSLGNRGNSPLHF
len: 15
d_gene: TRBD1
abundance: NA
v_gene: TRBV11-3
j_gene: TRBJ1-6

CDR3nt: TGTGCCAGCAGCTTGACAGCCAGGGCCTACGAGCAGTACTTC
CDR3aa: CASSLTARAYEQYF
len: 14
d_gene: NA
abundance: NA
v_gene: TRBV11-2
j_gene: TRBJ2-7

CDR3nt: TGTGCCTCGGAACCAAACCCACAGGTGCTTGGCTACACCTTC
CDR3aa: CASEPNPQVLGYTF
len: 14
d_gene: NA
abundance: NA
v_gene: TRBV25-1
j_gene: TRBJ1-2

CDR3nt: TGTGCCAGCAGCCTCGTGCGGGCTAACATTCAGTACTTC
CDR3aa: CASSLVRANIQYF
len: 13
d_gene: NA
abundance: NA
v_gene: TRBV11-2
j_gene: TRBJ2-4

CDR3nt: TGCGCCAGCAGCTTGCAGACTAGCGGGGGAGGCTCCTACAATGAGCAGTTCTTC
CDR3aa: CASSLQTSGGGSYNEQFF
len: 18
d_gene: TRBD2
abundance: once
v_gene: TRBV5-1
j_gene: TRBJ2-1

CDR3nt: TGTGCCAGCAGGGAGACAGGGAGAGACTACGAGCAGTACTTC
CDR3aa: CASRETGRDYEQYF
len: 14
d_gene: TRBD1
abundance: once
v_gene: TRBV6-6
j_gene: TRBJ2-7

CDR3nt: TGCGCCAGCAGCCCTGGACTAGCGGGAGTGGAGACCCAGTACTTC
CDR3aa: CASSPGLAGVETQYF
len: 15
d_gene: TRBD2
abundance: NA
v_gene: TRBV5-1
j_gene: TRBJ2-5

CDR3nt: TGCGCCAGCAGCCAAGAAAACAGGCAGGGAAGCTCCTATAATTCACCCCTCCACTTT
CDR3aa: CASSQENRQGSSYNSPLHF
len: 19
d_gene: NA
abundance: NA
v_gene: TRBV4-1
j_gene: TRBJ1-6

CDR3nt: TGTGCCACCAGTGCCAGGGGCAATGAGCAGTTCTTC
CDR3aa: CATSARGNEQFF
len: 12
d_gene: NA
abundance: NA
v_gene: TRBV24-1
j_gene: TRBJ2-1

CDR3nt: TGTGCCAGCTCTTTTTCGGACAGGTCCGTCTACGAGCAGTACTTC
CDR3aa: CASSFSDRSVYEQYF
len: 15
d_gene: TRBD1
abundance: NA
v_gene: TRBV18
j_gene: TRBJ2-7

CDR3nt: TGTGCCAGCAGCCCATCGGGGGGCGAGCAGTACTTC
CDR3aa: CASSPSGGEQYF
len: 12
d_gene: TRBD2
abundance: NA
v_gene: TRBV5-6
j_gene: TRBJ2-7

CDR3nt: TGTGCCAGCAGCTTAGGGATGGGTGGCAGGGAATCCTACGAGCAGTACTTC
CDR3aa: CASSLGMGGRESYEQYF
len: 17
d_gene: NA
abundance: NA
v_gene: TRBV7-9
j_gene: TRBJ2-7

CDR3nt: TGTGCCAGCACCCCGGACAGGGGCATTGGGGCTTTCTTT
CDR3aa: CASTPDRGIGAFF
len: 13
d_gene: TRBD1
abundance: NA
v_gene: TRBV12-3/TRBV12-4
j_gene: TRBJ1-1

CDR3nt: TGTGCCTGGAGTAGGGGGCCCCCCTCCTACAATGAGCAGTTCTTC
CDR3aa: CAWSRGPPSYNEQFF
len: 15
d_gene: TRBD1
abundance: NA
v_gene: TRBV30
j_gene: TRBJ2-1

CDR3nt: TGTGCCAGTAGTCAGGGACAGTCCAGGGGACAGCCCCAGCATTTT
CDR3aa: CASSQGQSRGQPQHF
len: 15
d_gene: TRBD1
abundance: NA
v_gene: TRBV19
j_gene: TRBJ1-5

CDR3nt: TGTGCCAGTAGTATAGAGTCCAGGGTCGGCTACGAGCAGTACTTC
CDR3aa: CASSIESRVGYEQYF
len: 15
d_gene: NA
abundance: once
v_gene: TRBV19
j_gene: TRBJ2-7

CDR3nt: TGTGCCAGCAGTGAAATGACAGGGGGGTACAATGAGCAGTTCTTC
CDR3aa: CASSEMTGGYNEQFF
len: 15
d_gene: TRBD1
abundance: NA
v_gene: TRBV6-1
j_gene: TRBJ2-1

CDR3nt: TGTGCCAGCAACGGACAGGGGGCTGACAAACTGTTTTTT
CDR3aa: CASNGQGADKLFF
len: 13
d_gene: TRBD1
abundance: once
v_gene: TRBV2
j_gene: TRBJ1-4

CDR3nt: TGTGCCAGCAGCCAGGGTACGTCGATTGCGGCCCAGTACTTC
CDR3aa: CASSQGTSIAAQYF
len: 14
d_gene: NA
abundance: NA
v_gene: TRBV3-1/TRBV3-2
j_gene: TRBJ2-5

CDR3nt: TGTGCCAGCAGTACCAGGGAGGACTATGGCTACACCTTC
CDR3aa: CASSTREDYGYTF
len: 13
d_gene: NA
abundance: NA
v_gene: TRBV27
j_gene: TRBJ1-2

CDR3nt: TGTGCCAGCAGCCGGACAGGGACCGGGGAGCTGTTTTTT
CDR3aa: CASSRTGTGELFF
len: 13
d_gene: TRBD1
abundance: NA
v_gene: TRBV6-5
j_gene: TRBJ2-2

CDR3nt: TGTGCCAGCATCAGGACAGGGAAGGGGGAAGAGACCCAGTACTTC
CDR3aa: CASIRTGKGEETQYF
len: 15
d_gene: TRBD1
abundance: once
v_gene: TRBV28
j_gene: TRBJ2-5